This T cell receptor (beta chain) is drawn from a study of OX40 agonist ivuxolimab in advanced cancers. Study-wide context: The drug used for patients, ivuxolimab, was an agonistic anti-OX40 (CD134) antibody. The group had a mean age of about 65 years, ranged from 23 to 79, and was roughly 83% male. Partial responses were achieved by three patients: one hepatocellular carcinoma, two cutaneous melanoma.

The study, taken as a whole, reports: Also present in some nonresponders was a low level of normalized T-cell clonal expansion.

The data were produced by immunoSEQ multiplex PCR, yet TCRdb's version contains in-frame clones alone and is incomplete. The table lists 89,000 or so clones, 70% to 90% of them singletons. Of note for this clone: Its antigen remains unknown.

The receptor comes from an adult with an advanced solid tumor such as melanoma, head and neck, liver or kidney cancer. Sequences were derived from CD4+ or CD8+ T cells sorted from blood, sampled in a trial of the OX40 agonist ivuxolimab.

CDR3: CASSLIQGSGYHGYTF. The CDR3 DNA reads TGTGCCAGCAGTTTAATCCAGGGTTCAGGGTACCATGGCTACACCTTC. This sequence joins TRBV28 and TRBJ1-2; maybe TRBD1 (5 bases). CDR3 size: 16 residues. Germline CDR1 is MDHEN and CDR2 is SYDVKM. V shed 2 bases and J shed 6 bases, with 19 bases lying between them.